This TCR beta chain is from a study of identical twins' blood T cells. Source study methods: Each donor had about 85,000 to nearly 500,000 clonotypes. From the 5' RACE reads, TCRdb called clonotypes with MiXCR, one entry per CDR3 protein. TCRdb's processing, not the authors', yielded these V and J calls. The sample includes about 370,000 distinct CDR3 sequences, roughly 28% seen only once; the top ten take roughly 6.1%. This clonotype appeared a few times. The receptor's source is a woman aged 18 to 49 in good health. The sample taken for sequencing was PBMCs.

The DNA for the CDR3 is TGTGCCATCAGTGAGAGGGGGGACGGCAATCAGCCCCAGCATTTT. Translation: CAISERGDGNQPQHF. This chain links TRBV10-3 with TRBJ1-5; the D gene is possibly TRBD1 (6 bases). Germline V CDR1 and CDR2: ENHRY, SYGVKD. Trimming removed 2 bases at V and 2 bases at J, with 10 bases between. There are 15 residues in the CDR3.